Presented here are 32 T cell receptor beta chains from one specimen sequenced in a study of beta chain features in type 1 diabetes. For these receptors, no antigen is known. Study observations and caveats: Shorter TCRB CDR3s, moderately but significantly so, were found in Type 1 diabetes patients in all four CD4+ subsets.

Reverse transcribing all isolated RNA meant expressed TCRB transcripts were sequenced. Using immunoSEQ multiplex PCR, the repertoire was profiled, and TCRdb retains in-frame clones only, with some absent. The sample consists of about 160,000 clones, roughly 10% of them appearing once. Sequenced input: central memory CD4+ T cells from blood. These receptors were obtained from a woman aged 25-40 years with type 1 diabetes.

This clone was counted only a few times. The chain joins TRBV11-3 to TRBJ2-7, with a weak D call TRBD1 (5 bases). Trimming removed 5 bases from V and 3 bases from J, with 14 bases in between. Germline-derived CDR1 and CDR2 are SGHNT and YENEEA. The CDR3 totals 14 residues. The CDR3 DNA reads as TGTGCCAGCAGCCGAGGACAAAACAACTACGAGCAGTACTTC. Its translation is CASSRGQNNYEQYF.

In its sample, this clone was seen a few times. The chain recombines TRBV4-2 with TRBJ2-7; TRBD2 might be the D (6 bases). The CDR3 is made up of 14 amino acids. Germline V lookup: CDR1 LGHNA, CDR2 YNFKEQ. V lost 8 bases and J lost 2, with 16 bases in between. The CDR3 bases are TGTGCCAGCGGCCCAATTGGAGGGACCTACGAGCAGTACTTC. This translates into CASGPIGGTYEQYF.

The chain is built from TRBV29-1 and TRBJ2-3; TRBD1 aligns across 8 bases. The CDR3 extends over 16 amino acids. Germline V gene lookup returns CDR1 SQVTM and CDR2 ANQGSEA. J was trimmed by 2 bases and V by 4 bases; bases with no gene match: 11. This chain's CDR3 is CSVAGQGVSPTDTQYF. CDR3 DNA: TGCAGCGTTGCAGGACAGGGAGTTTCCCCCACAGATACGCAGTATTTT.

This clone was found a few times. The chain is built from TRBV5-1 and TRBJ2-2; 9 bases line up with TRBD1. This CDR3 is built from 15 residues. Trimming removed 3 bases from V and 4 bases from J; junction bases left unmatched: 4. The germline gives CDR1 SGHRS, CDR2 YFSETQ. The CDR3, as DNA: TGCGCCAGCAGCTCAAACAGGGGGCTCACCGGGGAGCTGTTTTTT. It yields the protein CASSSNRGLTGELFF.

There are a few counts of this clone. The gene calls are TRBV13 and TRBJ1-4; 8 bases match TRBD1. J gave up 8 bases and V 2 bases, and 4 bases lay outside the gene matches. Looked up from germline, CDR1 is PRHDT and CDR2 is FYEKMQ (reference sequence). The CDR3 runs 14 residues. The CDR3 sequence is CASSLQGAHEKLFF. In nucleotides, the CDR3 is TGTGCCAGCAGCTTACAGGGGGCGCACGAAAAACTGTTTTTT.

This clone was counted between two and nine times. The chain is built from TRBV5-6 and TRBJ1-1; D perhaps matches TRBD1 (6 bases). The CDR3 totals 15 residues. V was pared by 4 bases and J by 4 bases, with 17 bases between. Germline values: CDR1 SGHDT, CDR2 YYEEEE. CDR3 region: CASSPGPTGGTEAFF. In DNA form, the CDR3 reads TGTGCCAGCAGCCCTGGCCCGACAGGCGGCACTGAAGCTTTCTTT.

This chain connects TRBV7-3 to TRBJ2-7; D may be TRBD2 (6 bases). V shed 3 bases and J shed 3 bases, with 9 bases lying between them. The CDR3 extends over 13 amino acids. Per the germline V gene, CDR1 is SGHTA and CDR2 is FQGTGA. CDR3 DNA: TGTGCCAGCAGCTTCCATAGCGGCTACGAGCAGTACTTC. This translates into CASSFHSGYEQYF.

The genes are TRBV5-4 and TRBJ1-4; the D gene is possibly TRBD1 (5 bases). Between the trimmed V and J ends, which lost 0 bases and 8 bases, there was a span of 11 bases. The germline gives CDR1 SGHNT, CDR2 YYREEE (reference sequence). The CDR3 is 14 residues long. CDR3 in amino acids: CASSLDLGAEKLFF. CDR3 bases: TGTGCCAGCAGCTTGGATTTAGGGGCGGAAAAACTGTTTTTT.

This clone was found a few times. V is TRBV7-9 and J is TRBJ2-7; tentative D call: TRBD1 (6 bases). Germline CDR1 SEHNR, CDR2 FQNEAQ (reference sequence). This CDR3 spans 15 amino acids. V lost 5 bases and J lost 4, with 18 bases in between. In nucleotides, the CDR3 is TGTGCCAGCAGCCCATACGGACAGAATCGATACGAGCAGTACTTC. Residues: CASSPYGQNRYEQYF.

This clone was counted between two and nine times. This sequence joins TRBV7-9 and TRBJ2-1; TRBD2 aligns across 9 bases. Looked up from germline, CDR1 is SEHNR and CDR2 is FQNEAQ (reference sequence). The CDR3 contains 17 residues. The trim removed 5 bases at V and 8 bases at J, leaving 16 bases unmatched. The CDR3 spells CASSPLSGSPGGDEQFF. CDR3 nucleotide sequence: TGTGCCAGCAGCCCACTTAGCGGGAGTCCTGGCGGGGATGAGCAGTTCTTC.

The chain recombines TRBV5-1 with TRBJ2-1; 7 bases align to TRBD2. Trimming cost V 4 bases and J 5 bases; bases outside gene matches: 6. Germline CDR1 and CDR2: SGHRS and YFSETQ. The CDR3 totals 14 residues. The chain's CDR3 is CASSPGTTDNEQFF. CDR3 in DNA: TGCGCCAGCAGCCCCGGGACTACGGACAATGAGCAGTTCTTC.

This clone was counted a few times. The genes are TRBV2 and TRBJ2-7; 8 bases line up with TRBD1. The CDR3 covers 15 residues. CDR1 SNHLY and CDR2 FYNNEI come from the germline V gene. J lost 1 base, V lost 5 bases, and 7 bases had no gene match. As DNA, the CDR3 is TGTGCCAGCAGTCCGACAGGGGTAACATCCTACGAGCAGTACTTC. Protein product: CASSPTGVTSYEQYF.

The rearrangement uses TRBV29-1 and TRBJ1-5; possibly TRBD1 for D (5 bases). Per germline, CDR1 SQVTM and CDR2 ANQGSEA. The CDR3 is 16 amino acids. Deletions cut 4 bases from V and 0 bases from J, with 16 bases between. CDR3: CSVAPSGGDSNQPQHF. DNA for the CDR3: TGCAGCGTTGCTCCCAGTGGAGGGGATAGCAATCAGCCCCAGCATTTT.

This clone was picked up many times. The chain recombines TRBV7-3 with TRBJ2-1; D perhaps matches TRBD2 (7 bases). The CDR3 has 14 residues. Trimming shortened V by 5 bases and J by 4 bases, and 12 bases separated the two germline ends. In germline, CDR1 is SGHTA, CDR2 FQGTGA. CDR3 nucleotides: TGTGCCAGCAGCCCTGGGGGGGCGTACAATGAGCAGTTCTTC. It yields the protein CASSPGGAYNEQFF.

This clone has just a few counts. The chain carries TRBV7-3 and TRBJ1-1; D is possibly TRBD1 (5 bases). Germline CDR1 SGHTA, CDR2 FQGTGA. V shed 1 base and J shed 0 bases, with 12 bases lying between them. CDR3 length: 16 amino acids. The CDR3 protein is CASSLNPRGMNTEAFF. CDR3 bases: TGTGCCAGCAGCTTAAACCCCCGGGGGATGAACACTGAAGCTTTCTTT.

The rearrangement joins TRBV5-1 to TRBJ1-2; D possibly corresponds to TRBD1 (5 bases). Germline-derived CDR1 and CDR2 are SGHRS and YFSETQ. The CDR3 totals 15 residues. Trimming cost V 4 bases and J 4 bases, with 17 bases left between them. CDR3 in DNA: TGCGCCAGCAGCCGTTCAGCGCCCGGGGGCTATGGCTACACCTTC. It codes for CASSRSAPGGYGYTF.

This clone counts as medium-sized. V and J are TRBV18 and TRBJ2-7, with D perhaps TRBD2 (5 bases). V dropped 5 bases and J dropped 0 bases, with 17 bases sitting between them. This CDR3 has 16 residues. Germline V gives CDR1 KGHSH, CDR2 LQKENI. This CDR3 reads CASSSTGGLISYEQYF. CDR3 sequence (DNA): TGTGCCAGCTCATCCACTGGCGGGCTAATCTCCTACGAGCAGTACTTC.

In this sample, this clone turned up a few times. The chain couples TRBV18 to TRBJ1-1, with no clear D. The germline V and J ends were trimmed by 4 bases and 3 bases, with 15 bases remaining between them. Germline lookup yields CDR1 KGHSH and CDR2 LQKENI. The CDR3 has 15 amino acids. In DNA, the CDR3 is TGTGCCAGCTCACGACTGAGGGCGTCGGACACTGAAGCTTTCTTT. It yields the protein CASSRLRASDTEAFF.

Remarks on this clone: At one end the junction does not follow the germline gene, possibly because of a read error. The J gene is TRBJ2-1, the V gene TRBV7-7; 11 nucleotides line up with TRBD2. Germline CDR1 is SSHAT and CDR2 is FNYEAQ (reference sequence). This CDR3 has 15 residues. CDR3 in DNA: TGTGCTAGCAGCTTCGGGACTAGCGGAGACAATGAGCAGTTCTTC. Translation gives CASSFGTSGDNEQFF.

Here the CDR3 reads CASSRTGSSYEQYF. The CDR3 DNA follows: TGTGCCAGCTCTAGGACAGGGAGCTCCTACGAGCAGTACTTC. The chain recombines TRBV9 with TRBJ2-7; TRBD1 aligns across 8 bases. Germline CDR1 reads SGDLS; CDR2 reads YYNGEE. This CDR3 is built from 14 residues. V gave up 7 bases and J gave up 0 bases; unmatched junction bases: 6.

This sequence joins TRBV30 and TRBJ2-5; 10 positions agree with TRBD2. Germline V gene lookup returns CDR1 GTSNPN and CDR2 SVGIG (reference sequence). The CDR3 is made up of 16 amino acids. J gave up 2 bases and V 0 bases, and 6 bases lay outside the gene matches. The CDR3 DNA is TGTGCCTGGAGTGTGCGAAGACTAGCGGGTCAAGAGACCCAGTACTTC. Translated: CAWSVRRLAGQETQYF. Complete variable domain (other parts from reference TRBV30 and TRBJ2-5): SQTIHQWPATLVQPVGSPLSLECTVEGTSNPNLYWYRQAAGRGLQLLFYSVGIGQISSEVPQNLSASRPQDRQFILSSKKLLLSDSGFYLCAWSVRRLAGQETQYFGPGTRLLVL.

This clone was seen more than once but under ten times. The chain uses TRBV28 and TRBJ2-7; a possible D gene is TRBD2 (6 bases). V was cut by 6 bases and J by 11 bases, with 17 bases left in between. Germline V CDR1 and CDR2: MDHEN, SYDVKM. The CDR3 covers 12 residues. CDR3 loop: CASSKSWGEKYF. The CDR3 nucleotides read TGTGCCAGCAGCAAGTCGTGGGGGGAGAAGTACTTC. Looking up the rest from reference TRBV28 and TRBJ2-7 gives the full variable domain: DVKVTQSSRYLVKRTGEKVFLECVQDMDHENMFWYRQDPGLGLRLIYFSYDVKMKEKGDIPEGYSVSREKKERFSLILESASTNQTSMYLCASSKSWGEKYFGPGTRLTVT.

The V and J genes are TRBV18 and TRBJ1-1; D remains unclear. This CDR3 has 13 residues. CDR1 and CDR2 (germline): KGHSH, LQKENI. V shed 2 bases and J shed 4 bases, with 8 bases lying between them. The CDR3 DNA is TGTGCCAGCTCACCAGGGCACCCCACTGAAGCTTTCTTT. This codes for CASSPGHPTEAFF.

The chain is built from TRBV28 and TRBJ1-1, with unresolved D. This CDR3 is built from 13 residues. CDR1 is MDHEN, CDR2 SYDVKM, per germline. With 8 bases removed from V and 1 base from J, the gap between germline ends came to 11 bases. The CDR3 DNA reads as TGTGCCAGCGATAAGAACAGGAACACTGAAGCTTTCTTT. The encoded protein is CASDKNRNTEAFF.

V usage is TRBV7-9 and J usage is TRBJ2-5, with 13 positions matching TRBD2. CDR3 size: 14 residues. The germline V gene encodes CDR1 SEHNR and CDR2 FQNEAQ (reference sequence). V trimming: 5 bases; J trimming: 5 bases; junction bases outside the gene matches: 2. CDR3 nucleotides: TGTGCCAGCAGCCCGGGACTAGCGGGGGAGACCCAGTACTTC. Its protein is CASSPGLAGETQYF.

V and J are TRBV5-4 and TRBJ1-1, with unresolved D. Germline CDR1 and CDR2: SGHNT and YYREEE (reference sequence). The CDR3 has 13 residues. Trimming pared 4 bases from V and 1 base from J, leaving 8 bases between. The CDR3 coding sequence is TGTGCCAGCAGCACTGACAAGAACACTGAAGCTTTCTTT. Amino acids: CASSTDKNTEAFF. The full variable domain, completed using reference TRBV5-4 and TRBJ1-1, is ETGVTQSPTHLIKTRGQQVTLRCSSQSGHNTVSWYQQALGQGPQFIFQYYREEENGRGNFPPRFSGLQFPNYSSELNVNALELDDSALYLCASSTDKNTEAFFGQGTRLTVV.

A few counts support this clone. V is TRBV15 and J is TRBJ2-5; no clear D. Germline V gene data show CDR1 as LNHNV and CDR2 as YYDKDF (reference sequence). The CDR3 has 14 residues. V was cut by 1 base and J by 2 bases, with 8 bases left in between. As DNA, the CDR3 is TGTGCCACCAGCAGAGGAGGCGGACAAGAGACCCAGTACTTC. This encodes CATSRGGGQETQYF.

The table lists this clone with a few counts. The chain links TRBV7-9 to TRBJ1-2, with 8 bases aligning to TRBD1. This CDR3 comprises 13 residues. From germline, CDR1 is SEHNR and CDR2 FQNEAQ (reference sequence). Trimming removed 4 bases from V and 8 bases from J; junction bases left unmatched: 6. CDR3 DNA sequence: TGTGCCAGCAGCTACGGGACAGGCGAAGGCTACACCTTC. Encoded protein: CASSYGTGEGYTF.

CDR3 sequence reads: CASGLVWGREYSNQPQHF. The CDR3 bases are TGTGCTAGTGGTTTGGTCTGGGGGCGCGAGTATAGCAATCAGCCCCAGCATTTT. This chain uses TRBV12-5 with TRBJ1-5, with D possibly matching TRBD1 (6 bases). Germline V gene sequence: CDR1 LGHNT, CDR2 FRNRAP. Trimming took off 0 bases at V and 0 bases at J, with 15 bases between the two ends. This CDR3 contains 18 residues.

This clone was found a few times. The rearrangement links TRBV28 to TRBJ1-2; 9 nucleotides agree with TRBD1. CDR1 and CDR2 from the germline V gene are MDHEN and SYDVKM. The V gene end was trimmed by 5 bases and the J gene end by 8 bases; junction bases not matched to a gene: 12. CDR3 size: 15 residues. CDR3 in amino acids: CASSPGTGLRQGYTF. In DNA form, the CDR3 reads TGTGCCAGCAGTCCCGGGACAGGGTTGCGTCAGGGCTACACCTTC.

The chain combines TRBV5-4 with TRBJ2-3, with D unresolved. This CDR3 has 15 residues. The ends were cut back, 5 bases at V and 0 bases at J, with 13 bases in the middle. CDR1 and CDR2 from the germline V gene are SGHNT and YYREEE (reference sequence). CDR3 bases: TGTGCCAGCAGGCCGACGCGCGGTAGCACAGATACGCAGTATTTT. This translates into CASRPTRGSTDTQYF.

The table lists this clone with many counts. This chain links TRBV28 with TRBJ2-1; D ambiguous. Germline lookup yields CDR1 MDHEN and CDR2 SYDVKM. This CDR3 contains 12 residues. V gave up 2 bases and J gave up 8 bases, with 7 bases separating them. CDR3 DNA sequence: TGTGCCAGCAGTTTAGCTTCAGATGAGCAGTTCTTC. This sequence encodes CASSLASDEQFF.